This T cell receptor (beta chain) was sequenced for a study of T-cell reconstitution after alpha-beta-depleted transplantation in children. The authors prepared the TCRbeta library with unique molecular identifiers. TCRdb ran MiXCR on the PCR reads and lists one entry per CDR3 protein. The table shows about 400,000 distinct CDR3 sequences, with about 20% occurring only once. Material: PBMCs from the stem cell graft donor, obtained from the stem cell graft. The sequence was obtained from a human donor who donated a stem cell graft to a child with acute myeloid leukemia.

In nucleotides, the CDR3 is TGTGCCAGCAGCCCCGGACTAGGACAAGAGACCCAGTACTTC. Its translation: CASSPGLGQETQYF. This chain connects TRBV9 to TRBJ2-5, with 7 bases lining up with TRBD2. Germline V CDR1 and CDR2: SGDLS, YYNGEE. The CDR3 has 14 residues. The V gene end was trimmed by 4 bases and the J gene end by 2 bases; junction bases not matched to a gene: 5.